This paragraph reports one T cell receptor (beta chain). These data are taken from a study of blood T cell repertoires in COVID-19. At the level of the study: Specimens from acute and convalescent COVID-19 originated in the United States, Italy and Spain.

In the original workflow: The authors estimated nucleated cell counts from reference gene primer amplification. Produced via immunoSEQ multiplex PCR; TCRdb's table is partial and in-frame only. V and J calls and clone size are copied from that table; D and trimming were computed from the DNA. The sample shows about 210,000 clones, 65% to 90% of them seen only once. The V and J ends lost 4 bases and 7 bases, in that order; junction bases with no gene match: 10. Germline CDR1 reads SGDLS; CDR2 reads YYNGEE. The CDR3 consists of 16 residues. The V call is TRBV9, the J call TRBJ1-4; 10 bases agree with TRBD1. The clonotype was recovered from a woman between 50 and 59 years old with acute COVID-19. The sequencing input was PBMCs or T cells enriched from blood (not recorded which). CDR3: CASSPYRQGASEKLFF. CDR3 DNA sequence: TGTGCCAGCAGCCCTTATAGACAGGGGGCGAGTGAAAAACTGTTTTTT.